The present TCR beta chain was sequenced within a study of T cell repertoires in cytomegalovirus infection. Background on the study: Carrying CMV and the relevant HLA type showed in public TCR beta signatures. Study-wide findings and caveats: Adding up the frequency of public TCR beta families identified people who carried CMV plus the relevant HLA.

CDR1 and CDR2 from the germline V gene are MNHEY and SVGEGT. The CDR3 runs 18 residues. V trimming: 1 base; J trimming: 0 bases; junction bases outside the gene matches: 8. A single record per CDR3 protein comes from TCRdb applying MiXCR to the reads. This table has 310,000 or so distinct CDR3 sequences, 25% appearing once. In its sample, this clonotype was seen many times. Its antigen remains unidentified. This TCR derives from a human donor in good health (CMV status not recorded). Some clones in this sample may be carry-over from other donors' samples. The chain links TRBV6-2 or TRBV6-3 to TRBJ2-1; TRBD1 matches at 8 bases. This specimen was cultured PBMCs, taken from culture after CMV antigen stimulation. This CDR3 reads CASSYYKPDRDSYNEQFF. In DNA form, the CDR3 reads TGTGCCAGCAGTTACTATAAACCGGACAGGGACTCCTACAATGAGCAGTTCTTC.